The 2 T cell receptor beta chains listed next were all sequenced from one sample in a study of T cells in Graves' hyperthyroidism and ophthalmopathy. RNA transcripts gave rise to amplified TCR beta CDR3 regions. First-round RT-PCR targeting the TCR CDR3 was performed with the HTBI primer set. In TCRdb, the multiplex PCR reads were re-called with MiXCR into one record per CDR3 protein. This table holds 650,000 to 750,000 distinct CDR3 sequences, 11% to 15% found once. Input material: blood. The receptors derive from a woman aged 18-30 years with Graves' hyperthyroidism.

A few counts support this clonotype. This sequence joins TRBV7-9 and TRBJ2-1, with D perhaps assigned TRBD1 or TRBD2 (6 bases each). The CDR3 sequence is 16 residues long. Trimming stripped 6 bases from V and 5 bases from J, with 20 bases between. Germline assignment: CDR1 SEHNR and CDR2 FQNEAQ (reference sequence). CDR3 sequence reads: CASSHTSGAFHNEQFF. Here the CDR3 DNA reads TGTGCCAGCAGTCATACGTCGGGGGCGTTCCACAATGAGCAGTTCTTC.

This clonotype was picked up a small number of times. A much larger clone sits a single nucleotide away, making a read error possible. V and J are TRBV30 and TRBJ1-1; D is possibly TRBD1 (5 bases). V lost 6 bases and J lost 3, with 17 bases in between. The CDR3 has 14 amino acids. Germline assignment: CDR1 GTSNPN and CDR2 SVGIG (reference sequence). DNA of the CDR3: TGTGCCTGCAGCCCTCGGGGGTGGGACACTGAAGCTTTCTTT. As protein: CACSPRGWDTEAFF.